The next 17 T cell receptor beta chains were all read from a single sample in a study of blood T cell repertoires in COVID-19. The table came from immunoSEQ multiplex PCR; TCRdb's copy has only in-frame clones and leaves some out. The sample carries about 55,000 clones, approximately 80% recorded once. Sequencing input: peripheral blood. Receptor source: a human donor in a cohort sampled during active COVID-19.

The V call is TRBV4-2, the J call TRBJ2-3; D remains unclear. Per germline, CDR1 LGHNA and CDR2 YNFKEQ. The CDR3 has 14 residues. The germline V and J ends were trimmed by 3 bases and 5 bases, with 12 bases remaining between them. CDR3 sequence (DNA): TGTGCCAGCAGCCAGGAGTTGTTGGGAGATACGCAGTATTTT. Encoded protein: CASSQELLGDTQYF.

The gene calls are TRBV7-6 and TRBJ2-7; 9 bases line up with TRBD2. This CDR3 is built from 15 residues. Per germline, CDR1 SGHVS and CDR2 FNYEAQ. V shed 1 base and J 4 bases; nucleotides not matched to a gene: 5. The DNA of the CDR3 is TGTGCCAGCAGCTTAGTGGGTAGCGGGGGTTACGAGCAGTACTTC. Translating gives CASSLVGSGGYEQYF.

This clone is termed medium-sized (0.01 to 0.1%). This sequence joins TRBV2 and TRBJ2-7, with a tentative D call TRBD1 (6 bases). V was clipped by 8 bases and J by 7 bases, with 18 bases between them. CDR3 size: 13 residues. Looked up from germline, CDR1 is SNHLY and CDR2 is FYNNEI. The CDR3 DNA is TGTGCCAGCCAGGGGACGGCCCTGGGGGAGCAGTACTTC. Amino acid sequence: CASQGTALGEQYF.

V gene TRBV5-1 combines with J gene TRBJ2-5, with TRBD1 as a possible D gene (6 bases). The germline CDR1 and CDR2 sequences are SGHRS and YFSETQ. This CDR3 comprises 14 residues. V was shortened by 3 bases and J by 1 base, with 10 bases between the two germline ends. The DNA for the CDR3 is TGCGCCAGCAGCTCCGGGACACCCCAAGAGACCCAGTACTTC. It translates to CASSSGTPQETQYF.

This CDR3 is CATGTGGKGDSNQPQHF. The DNA of the CDR3 is TGCGCCACCGGGACAGGGGGTAAAGGTGATAGCAATCAGCCCCAGCATTTT. The V gene is TRBV10-1, the J gene TRBJ1-5, with 11 nucleotides matching TRBD1. CDR3 length equals 17 residues. J lost 0 bases, V lost 10 bases, and 11 bases had no gene match. Looked up from germline, CDR1 is WNHNN and CDR2 is SYGVQD (reference sequence).

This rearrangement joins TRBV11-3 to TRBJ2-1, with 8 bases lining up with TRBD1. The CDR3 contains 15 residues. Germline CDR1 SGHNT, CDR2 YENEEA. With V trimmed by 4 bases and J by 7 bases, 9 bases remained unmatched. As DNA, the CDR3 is TGTGCCAGCAGCTACTGGACAGGGAATTGGAATGAGCAGTTCTTC. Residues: CASSYWTGNWNEQFF.

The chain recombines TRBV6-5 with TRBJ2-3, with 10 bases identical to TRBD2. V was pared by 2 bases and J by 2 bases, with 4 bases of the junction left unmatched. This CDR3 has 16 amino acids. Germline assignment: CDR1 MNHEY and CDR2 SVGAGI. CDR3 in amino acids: CASSYDSGGATDTQYF. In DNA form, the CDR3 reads TGTGCCAGCAGTTACGACAGCGGGGGGGCCACAGATACGCAGTATTTT.

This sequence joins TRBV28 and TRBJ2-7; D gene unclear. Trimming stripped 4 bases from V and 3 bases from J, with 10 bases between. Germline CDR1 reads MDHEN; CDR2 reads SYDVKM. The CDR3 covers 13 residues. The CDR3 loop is CASSSGPLYEQYF. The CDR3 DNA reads TGTGCCAGCAGTTCTGGCCCGCTCTACGAGCAGTACTTC. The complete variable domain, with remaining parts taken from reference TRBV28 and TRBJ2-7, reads DVKVTQSSRYLVKRTGEKVFLECVQDMDHENMFWYRQDPGLGLRLIYFSYDVKMKEKGDIPEGYSVSREKKERFSLILESASTNQTSMYLCASSSGPLYEQYFGPGTRLTVT.

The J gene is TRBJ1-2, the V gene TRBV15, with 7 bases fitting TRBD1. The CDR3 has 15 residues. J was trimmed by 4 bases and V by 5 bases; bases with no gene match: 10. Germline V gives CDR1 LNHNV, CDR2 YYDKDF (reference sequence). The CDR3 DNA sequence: TGTGCCACCAGCTTGACAGGGTTTAGGGGCTATGGCTACACCTTC. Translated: CATSLTGFRGYGYTF.

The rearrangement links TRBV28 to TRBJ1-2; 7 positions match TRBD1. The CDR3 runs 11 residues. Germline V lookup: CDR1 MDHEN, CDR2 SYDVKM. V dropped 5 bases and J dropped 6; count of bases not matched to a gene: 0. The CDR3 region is CASSDRDGYTF. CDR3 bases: TGTGCCAGCAGTGACAGGGATGGCTACACCTTC.

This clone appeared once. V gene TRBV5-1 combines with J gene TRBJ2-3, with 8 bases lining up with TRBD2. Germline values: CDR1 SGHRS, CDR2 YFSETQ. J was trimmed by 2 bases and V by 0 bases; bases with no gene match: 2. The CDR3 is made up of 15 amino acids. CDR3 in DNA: TGCGCCAGCAGCTTGGAGCGGGGGATCACAGATACGCAGTATTTT. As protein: CASSLERGITDTQYF.

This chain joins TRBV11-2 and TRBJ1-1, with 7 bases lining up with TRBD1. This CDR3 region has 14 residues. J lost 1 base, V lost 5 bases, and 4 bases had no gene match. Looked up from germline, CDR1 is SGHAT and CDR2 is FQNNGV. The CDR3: CASSNRDRNTEAFF. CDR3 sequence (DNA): TGTGCCAGCAGCAACCGGGACAGGAACACTGAAGCTTTCTTT.

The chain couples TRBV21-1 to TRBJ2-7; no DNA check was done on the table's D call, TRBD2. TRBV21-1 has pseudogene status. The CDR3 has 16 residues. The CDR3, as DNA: TGTGCCAGCAGCAAAGTACATGCGGTTGGATCCTACGAGCAGTACTTC. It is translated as CASSKVHAVGSYEQYF.

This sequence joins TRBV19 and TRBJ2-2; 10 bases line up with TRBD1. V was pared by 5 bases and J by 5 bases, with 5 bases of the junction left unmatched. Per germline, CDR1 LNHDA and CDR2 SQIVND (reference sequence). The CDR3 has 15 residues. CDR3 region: CASSPGTGVTGELFF. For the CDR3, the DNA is TGTGCCAGTAGTCCTGGGACAGGGGTAACCGGGGAGCTGTTTTTT.

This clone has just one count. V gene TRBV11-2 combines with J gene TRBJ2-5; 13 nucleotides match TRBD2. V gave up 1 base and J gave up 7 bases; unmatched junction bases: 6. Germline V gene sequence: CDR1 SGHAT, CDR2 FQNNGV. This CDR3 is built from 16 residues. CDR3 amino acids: CASSLVGLAGAGTQYF. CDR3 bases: TGTGCCAGCAGCTTAGTAGGACTAGCGGGGGCGGGGACCCAGTACTTC.

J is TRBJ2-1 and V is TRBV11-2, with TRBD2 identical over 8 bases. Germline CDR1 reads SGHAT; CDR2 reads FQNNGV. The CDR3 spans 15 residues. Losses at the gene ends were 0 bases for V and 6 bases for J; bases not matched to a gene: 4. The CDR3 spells CASSLDGLAGNEQFF. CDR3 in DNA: TGTGCCAGCAGCTTAGATGGCCTAGCGGGCAATGAGCAGTTCTTC.

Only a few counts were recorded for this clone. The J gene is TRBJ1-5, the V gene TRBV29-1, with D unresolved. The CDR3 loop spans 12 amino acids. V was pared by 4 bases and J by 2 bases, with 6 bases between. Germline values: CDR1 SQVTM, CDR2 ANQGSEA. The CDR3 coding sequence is TGCAGCGTTGTAGCAGGCAATCAGCCCCAGCATTTT. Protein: CSVVAGNQPQHF.